Presented here are 31 T cell receptor beta chains from one specimen sequenced in a study of OX40 agonist ivuxolimab in advanced cancers. Clones were sequenced by immunoSEQ multiplex PCR, and TCRdb holds only the in-frame ones, with some missing. The sample contains fewer than 55,000 clones, approximately 80% of which appear only once. Sequencing used CD4+ or CD8+ T cells sorted from blood, obtained in a trial of the OX40 agonist ivuxolimab. These TCRs come from an adult with an advanced solid tumor such as melanoma, head and neck, liver or kidney cancer.

This chain uses TRBV7-8 with TRBJ1-1; a possible D gene is TRBD1 (5 bases). Germline V gene data show CDR1 as SGHVS and CDR2 as FQNEAQ. Trimming left V 1 base short and J 1 base short, with 13 bases between. CDR3 length: 16 residues. CDR3 nucleotides: TGTGCCAGCAGCTTAGTGGGGGGATCGGGGAACACTGAAGCTTTCTTT. Amino acids: CASSLVGGSGNTEAFF.

J is TRBJ2-7 and V is TRBV7-6; 13 nucleotides align to TRBD2. Germline V CDR1 and CDR2: SGHVS, FNYEAQ. CDR3 size: 16 residues. After removal of 1 base from V and 1 base from J, the junction contained 1 base not matched to a gene. The CDR3 loop reads CASSLVLAGGSYEQYF. DNA of the CDR3: TGTGCCAGCAGCTTAGTACTAGCGGGAGGGTCCTACGAGCAGTACTTC.

Regarding this clone: This CDR3 is also generated by other DNA sequences in the sample. This chain connects TRBV7-9 to TRBJ2-1, with D unresolved. The CDR3 runs to 13 residues. V was cut by 3 bases and J by 9 bases, with 12 bases left in between. Germline values: CDR1 SEHNR, CDR2 FQNEAQ (reference sequence). CDR3 protein: CASSLAVESEQFF. As DNA, the CDR3 is TGTGCCAGCAGCTTGGCAGTTGAGAGTGAGCAGTTCTTC.

This clone was seen just once. The V gene is TRBV27, the J gene TRBJ2-1; 10 nucleotides line up with TRBD2. CDR3 length equals 16 residues. Germline trimming cut 1 base from V and 3 bases from J; bases unmatched to any gene: 3. Germline CDR1 reads MNHEY; CDR2 reads SMNVEV (reference sequence). The CDR3 DNA follows: TGTGCCAGCAGTTTATTTACTAGCGGGAACTACAATGAGCAGTTCTTC. It translates to CASSLFTSGNYNEQFF.

J is TRBJ2-1 and V is TRBV11-2, with 7 nucleotides matching TRBD2. Germline V gene lookup returns CDR1 SGHAT and CDR2 FQNNGV. V lost 0 bases, J lost 4 bases, and 12 bases stayed unmatched. The CDR3 covers 18 residues. CDR3: CASSLDLYASGVYNEQFF. The CDR3 DNA follows: TGTGCCAGCAGCTTAGATCTATATGCTAGCGGAGTATACAATGAGCAGTTCTTC.

The chain uses TRBV7-9 and TRBJ2-5; 12 bases are shared with TRBD1. The CDR3 totals 15 residues. Germline V gene sequence: CDR1 SEHNR, CDR2 FQNEAQ (reference sequence). The V and J ends lost 1 base and 4 bases, in that order; junction bases with no gene match: 1. The DNA of the CDR3 is TGTGCCAGCAGCTTAGGGGGACAGGGGGCAGAGACCCAGTACTTC. Encoded protein: CASSLGGQGAETQYF.

The genes are TRBV11-1 and TRBJ2-7; TRBD1 or TRBD2 may be the D gene (5 bases each). The CDR3 is 13 amino acids. CDR1 and CDR2 from the germline V gene are SGHAT and FQDESV (reference sequence). The V and J ends lost 7 bases and 2 bases respectively, with 12 bases between them. The CDR3 nucleotides are TGTGCCAGCACCGGTGGGGGAACCTACGAGCAGTACGTC. This encodes CASTGGGTYEQYV.

The chain carries TRBV4-1 and TRBJ2-1; D uncertain. Trimming stripped 2 bases from V and 6 bases from J, with 8 bases between. This CDR3 has 13 amino acids. The V gene's germline CDR1 is MGHRA and CDR2 YSYEKL. CDR3 amino acids: CASSQLGRNEQFF. For the CDR3, the DNA is TGCGCCAGCAGCCAACTAGGGCGCAATGAGCAGTTCTTC.

The chain has TRBV2 and TRBJ2-5; TRBD1 matches at 10 bases. Germline V lookup: CDR1 SNHLY, CDR2 FYNNEI. V gave up 4 bases and J gave up 5 bases; unmatched junction bases: 7. The CDR3 is made up of 15 amino acids. The CDR3 is CASSGSGTGVETQYF. The CDR3 region has the DNA TGTGCCAGCAGTGGATCCGGGACAGGGGTTGAGACCCAGTACTTC.

The chain recombines TRBV5-1 with TRBJ1-1, with D uncertain. The germline gives CDR1 SGHRS, CDR2 YFSETQ. CDR3 size: 14 residues. The V gene lost 0 bases and the J gene lost 5 bases, with 11 bases spanning the gap. CDR3 DNA sequence: TGCGCCAGCAGCTTGGATCCGCTTTGGACTGAAGCTTTCTTT. This codes for CASSLDPLWTEAFF.

The chain links TRBV27 to TRBJ2-1, with D possibly being TRBD2 (6 bases). V was cut by 7 bases and J by 9 bases, with 19 bases left in between. CDR1 is MNHEY and CDR2 is SMNVEV in the germline V gene (reference sequence). This CDR3 is 14 amino acids long. The CDR3 loop is CASTKLAGYGEQFF. In nucleotides, the CDR3 is TGTGCCAGCACCAAATTGGCGGGATACGGTGAGCAGTTCTTC.

The gene calls are TRBV7-9 and TRBJ2-3; D unclear. The CDR3 runs to 15 residues. V was pared by 6 bases and J by 2 bases, with 15 bases between. Germline CDR1 SEHNR, CDR2 FQNEAQ (reference sequence). As DNA, the CDR3 is TGTGCCAGCAGGACCGAGCTGAGTACCACAGATACGCAGTATTTT. Protein: CASRTELSTTDTQYF.

The chain employs TRBV6-5 and TRBJ2-7; a weak D match, TRBD1 (6 bases). The V gene's germline CDR1 is MNHEY and CDR2 SVGAGI. Trimming took 3 bases from V and 3 from J, leaving 15 bases between them. This CDR3 has 15 amino acids. The CDR3 DNA is TGTGCCAGCAGTTATCGGTTTAGGGGGAGCTACGAGCAGTACTTC. Translating it yields CASSYRFRGSYEQYF.

The gene calls are TRBV15 and TRBJ1-2; 7 nucleotides line up with TRBD1. There are 17 residues in the CDR3. Germline V lookup: CDR1 LNHNV, CDR2 YYDKDF (reference sequence). After removal of 3 bases from V and 4 bases from J, the junction contained 14 bases not matched to a gene. CDR3 nucleotide sequence: TGTGCCACCAGCAGCCTACCAGGGGGAGGGTCGGCCTATGGCTACACCTTC. Translation: CATSSLPGGGSAYGYTF.

The V gene is TRBV27, the J gene TRBJ2-3, with 11 bases fitting TRBD2. V gave up 3 bases and J gave up 2 bases; unmatched junction bases: 7. The germline gives CDR1 MNHEY, CDR2 SMNVEV (reference sequence). CDR3 length: 17 residues. The CDR3 spells CASSFTVAGGVTDTQYF. The CDR3 DNA reads TGTGCCAGCAGTTTCACCGTAGCGGGGGGGGTCACAGATACGCAGTATTTT.

A few counts support this clone. The chain combines TRBV5-4 with TRBJ1-5; D may be TRBD1 (5 bases). Looked up from germline, CDR1 is SGHNT and CDR2 is YYREEE (reference sequence). Trimming took off 4 bases at V and 5 bases at J, with 13 bases between the two ends. The CDR3 loop spans 14 amino acids. The CDR3 DNA follows: TGTGCCAGCAGCGAAACAGGTACTGATCAGCCCCAGCATTTT. Protein: CASSETGTDQPQHF.

This sequence joins TRBV2 and TRBJ2-1; D is unresolved. Trimming pared 8 bases from V and 7 bases from J, leaving 15 bases between. Germline V gene lookup returns CDR1 SNHLY and CDR2 FYNNEI. The CDR3 has 13 amino acids. The CDR3, as DNA: TGTGCCAGCCACGTAGCAGAAACAAATGAGCAGTTCTTC. This sequence encodes CASHVAETNEQFF.

V usage is TRBV11-2 and J usage is TRBJ2-7; D gene unclear. With 11 bases removed from V and 2 bases from J, the gap between germline ends came to 10 bases. CDR1 is SGHAT, CDR2 FQNNGV, per germline. This CDR3 has 11 residues. The CDR3 here is CAAGPPYEQYF. For the CDR3, the DNA is TGTGCCGCAGGACCGCCCTACGAGCAGTACTTC.

This chain joins TRBV4-1 and TRBJ2-3; 10 nucleotides line up with TRBD2. With 4 bases clipped from V and 2 bases from J, the junction kept 6 bases outside the gene matches. Germline CDR1 is MGHRA and CDR2 is YSYEKL. CDR3 length equals 16 residues. The CDR3 coding sequence is TGCGCCAGCAGCCTCCTAGCGGGAGTAAACACAGATACGCAGTATTTT. It yields the protein CASSLLAGVNTDTQYF.

This chain joins TRBV4-1 and TRBJ2-2, with a tentative D call TRBD2 (6 bases). The CDR3 covers 16 residues. Looked up from germline, CDR1 is MGHRA and CDR2 is YSYEKL. The V and J ends lost 1 base and 2 bases respectively, with 11 bases between them. The CDR3 spells CASSQVAAGNTGELFF. DNA of the CDR3: TGCGCCAGCAGCCAAGTTGCAGCGGGTAACACCGGGGAGCTGTTTTTT.

The chain has TRBV6-5 and TRBJ2-1; D may be TRBD2 (5 bases). V lost 5 bases, J lost 4 bases, and 9 bases lay in between. CDR3 length: 13 residues. Germline loops: CDR1 MNHEY, CDR2 SVGAGI. The CDR3 DNA reads as TGTGCCAGCAGTCAGGACTCATACAATGAGCAGTTCTTC. This sequence encodes CASSQDSYNEQFF.

This chain connects TRBV30 to TRBJ1-1, with TRBD1 matching 7 bases. J gave up 1 base and V 6 bases, and 8 bases lay outside the gene matches. Germline V lookup: CDR1 GTSNPN, CDR2 SVGIG (reference sequence). The CDR3 runs to 14 residues. The CDR3, as DNA: TGTGCCTGTCCACGACAGGGACCGAACACTGAAGCTTTCTTT. This encodes CACPRQGPNTEAFF.

The chain has TRBV6-6 and TRBJ2-5; D is perhaps TRBD1 or TRBD2 (5 bases each). The CDR3 sequence is 14 residues long. V gave up 2 bases and J gave up 3 bases, with 10 bases separating them. Per the germline V gene, CDR1 is MNHNY and CDR2 is SVGAGI (reference sequence). The CDR3 region is CASSYGRGEETQYF. The CDR3 DNA is TGTGCCAGCAGTTACGGGAGAGGGGAAGAGACCCAGTACTTC.

CDR3 in DNA: TGTGCCAGCAGTTTCCTCGACATGAACACTGAAGCTTTCTTT. Amino acid sequence: CASSFLDMNTEAFF. The chain joins TRBV27 to TRBJ1-1, with D unresolved. Between the trimmed V and J ends, which lost 3 bases and 0 bases, there was a span of 8 bases. Germline CDR1 is MNHEY and CDR2 is SMNVEV (reference sequence). This CDR3 has 14 residues.

The rearrangement links TRBV5-8 to TRBJ1-1, with TRBD1 identical over 8 bases. Trimming took 3 bases from V and 1 from J; bases not matched to a gene: 2. The germline V gene encodes CDR1 SGHTS and CDR2 YDEGEE. The CDR3 loop spans 14 amino acids. The CDR3 loop is CASSSGQANTEAFF. The CDR3 coding sequence is TGTGCCAGCAGCTCGGGACAGGCGAACACTGAAGCTTTCTTT.

This CDR3 is CASSEFAGGGNTQYF. CDR3 in DNA: TGCGCCAGCAGTGAGTTTGCGGGAGGAGGAAATACGCAGTATTTT. The gene calls are TRBV10-1 and TRBJ2-3; 8 bases are a match to TRBD2. The CDR3 extends over 15 amino acids. The germline CDR1 and CDR2 sequences are WNHNN and SYGVQD (reference sequence). V dropped 1 base and J dropped 7; count of bases not matched to a gene: 7.

The chain has TRBV10-2 and TRBJ1-2; weak D call: TRBD1 (6 bases). V was cut by 4 bases and J by 3 bases, with 12 bases left in between. The CDR3 has 14 amino acids. Germline V gives CDR1 WSHSY, CDR2 SAAADI. The DNA for the CDR3 is TGCGCCAGCAGTGCCGGGGGCGCCGACTATGGCTACACCTTC. The encoded protein is CASSAGGADYGYTF.

The chain couples TRBV13 to TRBJ1-2; D is possibly TRBD1 (5 bases). V lost 4 bases and J lost 3, with 12 bases in between. Germline CDR1 reads PRHDT; CDR2 reads FYEKMQ (reference sequence). The CDR3 length is 14 residues. CDR3 residues: CASSSGTEHYGYTF. In DNA, the CDR3 is TGTGCCAGCAGCTCCGGGACGGAACACTATGGCTACACCTTC.

This clone was seen more than once but under ten times. This chain connects TRBV10-2 to TRBJ1-1; D uncertain. Between the trimmed V and J ends, which lost 5 bases and 5 bases, there was a span of 6 bases. From germline, CDR1 is WSHSY and CDR2 SAAADI. This CDR3 spans 11 amino acids. The CDR3 nucleotides read TGCGCCAGCAGTATGGGGACTGAAGCTTTCTTT. It is translated as CASSMGTEAFF.

The chain joins TRBV4-2 to TRBJ1-2, with 8 bases identical to TRBD1. V was clipped by 4 bases and J by 6 bases; unmatched bases: 10. The CDR3 loop spans 15 amino acids. Germline CDR1 reads LGHNA; CDR2 reads YNFKEQ. CDR3 amino acids: CASSRQPKDRDGYTF. The CDR3 DNA is TGTGCCAGCAGCCGACAGCCTAAGGACAGGGATGGCTACACCTTC.

The chain joins TRBV29-1 to TRBJ2-7; D is unclear. V dropped 6 bases and J dropped 1 base, with 13 bases sitting between them. This CDR3 has 13 residues. CDR1 and CDR2 (germline): SQVTM, ANQGSEA. The CDR3 reads CSVRLIRSYEQYF. CDR3 DNA: TGCAGCGTGCGCCTCATCCGATCCTACGAGCAGTACTTC.